This T cell receptor beta chain was profiled in a study of blood T cell repertoires in COVID-19. Study-wide background: Sites across the United States, Italy and Spain contributed samples from acute and convalescent COVID-19. From T cells, B-cell-depleted T cells, or PBMCs came the material, which was cDNA or gDNA.

The CDR3 consists of 12 residues. Trimming took 5 bases from V and 1 from J, leaving 6 bases between them. In germline, CDR1 is SGHNT, CDR2 YYREEE (reference sequence). Produced via immunoSEQ multiplex PCR; TCRdb's table is partial and in-frame only. There are 200,000 to 300,000 clones in the sample; 85% to 90% occur only once, and 0.99% lies in the top ten. V gene TRBV5-4 combines with J gene TRBJ1-1, with D uncertain. Sequenced: peripheral blood. This receptor was taken from a middle-aged woman who had recovered from COVID-19. DNA for the CDR3: TGTGCCAGCAGGGCGGGGAACACTGAAGCTTTCTTT. This sequence encodes CASRAGNTEAFF. Drawing the rest from reference TRBV5-4 and TRBJ1-1, the complete variable domain is ETGVTQSPTHLIKTRGQQVTLRCSSQSGHNTVSWYQQALGQGPQFIFQYYREEENGRGNFPPRFSGLQFPNYSSELNVNALELDDSALYLCASRAGNTEAFFGQGTRLTVV.